One sample yielded the 19 T cell receptor beta chains listed below, sequenced in a study of radiation and T cells in renal cell carcinoma. Assay used: immunoSEQ multiplex PCR; TCRdb lists only in-frame clones, some missing. The repertoire holds some 78,000 clones, with approximately 90% as singletons. The time point was: blood 4 weeks post-SBRT, at nephrectomy. Treatment in this sample: 15 Gy SBRT to primary tumor, nephrectomy 4 weeks later. Specimen: blood, collected from a patient whose treatment included radiotherapy and nephrectomy. The receptors derive from a woman aged 70 to 79 with renal cell carcinoma.

This clone is a singleton in its sample. V usage is TRBV11-3 and J usage is TRBJ2-2; D is uncertain. Per the germline V gene, CDR1 is SGHNT and CDR2 is YENEEA. Trimming took 1 base from V and 8 from J, leaving 5 bases between them. This CDR3 is 12 amino acids long. Written as DNA, the CDR3 is TGTGCCAGCAGCTTAGTTTTAGGGGAGCTGTTTTTT. Amino acid sequence: CASSLVLGELFF.

The chain links TRBV6-5 to TRBJ1-2, with TRBD1 matching over 12 bases. Germline loops: CDR1 MNHEY, CDR2 SVGAGI. The J segment lost 6 bases and the V segment lost 6 bases, leaving 5 bases of the junction unmatched. The CDR3 sequence is 14 residues long. CDR3 amino acids: CASRKGQGANGYTF. The CDR3 nucleotides read TGTGCCAGCAGAAAGGGACAGGGGGCGAATGGCTACACCTTC.

The CDR3 DNA reads TGTGCCAGCAGCCAAGACCACTCCAGAACGGGCGTCTCGGGGGCCAACGTCCTGACTTTC. Translation: CASSQDHSRTGVSGANVLTF. The V and J genes are TRBV4-2 and TRBJ2-6; D gene unclear. The V end was cut by 0 bases, the J end by 4 bases, with 22 bases between. Germline V lookup: CDR1 LGHNA, CDR2 YNFKEQ. The CDR3 is 20 amino acids.

The genes are TRBV15 and TRBJ2-7; weak D call: TRBD1 (5 bases). V lost 5 bases, J lost 3 bases, and 17 bases lay in between. Germline assignment: CDR1 LNHNV and CDR2 YYDKDF (reference sequence). The CDR3 consists of 15 residues. Here the CDR3 reads CATSGKGQLVYEQYF. Written as DNA, the CDR3 is TGTGCCACCAGCGGAAAGGGGCAGCTAGTCTACGAGCAGTACTTC.

CDR3 coding DNA: TGTGCCAGCAGCTTAGCCGGGGAGAGGGTTGAAGCTTTCTTT. It yields the protein CASSLAGERVEAFF. The chain recombines TRBV7-2 with TRBJ1-1; no definite D call. Looked up from germline, CDR1 is SGHTA and CDR2 is FQGNSA. This CDR3 region has 14 residues. V shed 0 bases and J shed 7 bases, with 12 bases lying between them.

The V call is TRBV5-4, the J call TRBJ2-7; the match to TRBD1 covers 10 bases. CDR1 is SGHNT, CDR2 YYREEE, per germline (reference sequence). The length of the CDR3 is 15 residues. V lost 2 bases, J lost 4 bases, and 6 bases stayed unmatched. CDR3 coding DNA: TGTGCCAGCAGCTTTAAGGACAGGGGGGGATACGAGCAGTACTTC. Its protein product is CASSFKDRGGYEQYF.

CDR3: CASSATRKDEQFF. The DNA for the CDR3 is TGTGCCAGCAGCGCCACTAGAAAGGATGAGCAGTTCTTC. The chain couples TRBV5-4 to TRBJ2-1, with D maybe TRBD2 (5 bases). V was shortened by 4 bases and J by 8 bases, with 13 bases between the two germline ends. CDR3 size: 13 residues. CDR1 SGHNT and CDR2 YYREEE come from the germline V gene (reference sequence).

This chain joins TRBV29-1 and TRBJ1-1, with 8 nucleotides matching TRBD1. Germline values: CDR1 SQVTM, CDR2 ANQGSEA. CDR3 length equals 15 residues. The J segment lost 1 base and the V segment lost 4 bases, leaving 8 bases of the junction unmatched. The CDR3 coding sequence is TGCAGCGTTGGTGAGACAGGGGCCCAGAACACTGAAGCTTTCTTT. Its translation is CSVGETGAQNTEAFF.

CDR3 nucleotide sequence: TGTGCCAGCAGTTTACTGCGAGGATCAGATACGCAGTATTTT. Translated: CASSLLRGSDTQYF. The genes are TRBV27 and TRBJ2-3; the D is unclear. This CDR3 region has 14 residues. In germline, CDR1 is MNHEY, CDR2 SMNVEV (reference sequence). V was shortened by 2 bases and J by 4 bases, with 10 bases between the two germline ends.

This chain links TRBV9 with TRBJ2-3, with TRBD2 matching 9 bases. Germline V gene data show CDR1 as SGDLS and CDR2 as YYNGEE. The length of the CDR3 is 15 residues. Trimming at V came to 4 bases and at J to 1 base, leaving 4 bases not matched to a gene. This chain's CDR3 is CASSTRTSGTDTQYF. CDR3 DNA: TGTGCCAGCAGCACCCGGACTAGCGGCACAGATACGCAGTATTTT. The full variable domain, in which reference TRBV9 and TRBJ2-3 provide the parts outside the CDR3, is DSGVTQTPKHLITATGQRVTLRCSPRSGDLSVYWYQQSLDQGLQFLIQYYNGEERAKGNILERFSAQQFPDLHSELNLSSLELGDSALYFCASSTRTSGTDTQYFGPGTRLTVL.

The chain is built from TRBV28 and TRBJ1-5, with 7 bases identical to TRBD1. The germline CDR1 and CDR2 sequences are MDHEN and SYDVKM. With V trimmed by 6 bases and J by 2 bases, 10 bases remained unmatched. The CDR3 has 16 amino acids. CDR3 DNA: TGTGCCAGCAGAGGTCCACAGGGGTTGGGCAATCAGCCCCAGCATTTT. It specifies CASRGPQGLGNQPQHF.

The J gene is TRBJ1-3, the V gene TRBV27; D gene uncertain. Germline values: CDR1 MNHEY, CDR2 SMNVEV (reference sequence). The CDR3 is 11 amino acids. The CDR3 DNA reads TGTGCGGGATCCTCTGGAAACACCATATATTTT. As protein: CAGSSGNTIYF.

This chain connects TRBV7-9 to TRBJ2-5; no clear D. Trimming cost V 5 bases and J 5 bases, with 12 bases left between them. CDR1 is SEHNR and CDR2 is FQNEAQ in the germline V gene (reference sequence). This CDR3 spans 13 amino acids. The CDR3 DNA reads as TGTGCCAGCAGCCAAGACGGGTACGAGACCCAGTACTTC. It is translated as CASSQDGYETQYF.

V and J are TRBV28 and TRBJ1-6; D gene ambiguous. The CDR3 has 18 amino acids. Germline CDR1 and CDR2: MDHEN and SYDVKM. Trimming stripped 6 bases from V and 0 bases from J, with 18 bases between. The CDR3 sequence is CASRHSPPGSSYNSPLHF. CDR3 in DNA: TGTGCCAGCAGACACTCCCCCCCGGGGAGCTCCTATAATTCACCCCTCCACTTT. Supplemented by reference TRBV28 and TRBJ1-6, the full variable domain reads DVKVTQSSRYLVKRTGEKVFLECVQDMDHENMFWYRQDPGLGLRLIYFSYDVKMKEKGDIPEGYSVSREKKERFSLILESASTNQTSMYLCASRHSPPGSSYNSPLHFGNGTRLTVT.

The chain joins TRBV6-1 to TRBJ2-1; weak D call: TRBD1 (6 bases). This CDR3 has 13 residues. CDR1 MNHNS and CDR2 SASEGT come from the germline V gene. Trimming shortened V by 10 bases and J by 3 bases, and 13 bases separated the two germline ends. The CDR3 DNA reads as TGTGCCATCGAACGGGACAACTACAATGAGCAGTTCTTC. It translates to CAIERDNYNEQFF.

The rearrangement joins TRBV5-5 to TRBJ2-3, with 7 bases aligning to TRBD1. CDR1 and CDR2 (germline): SGHKS, YYEKEE (reference sequence). V trimming: 3 bases; J trimming: 0 bases; junction bases outside the gene matches: 4. The CDR3 consists of 15 residues. CDR3 residues: CASSSDRYSTDTQYF. The CDR3 DNA reads TGTGCCAGCAGCTCGGACAGGTATAGCACAGATACGCAGTATTTT.

The chain combines TRBV11-2 with TRBJ2-2; the D is unclear. V lost 2 bases, J lost 4 bases, and 2 bases lay in between. From germline, CDR1 is SGHAT and CDR2 FQNNGV. The CDR3 extends over 12 amino acids. As DNA, the CDR3 is TGTGCCAGCAGCTTACCCACCGGGGAGCTGTTTTTT. This encodes CASSLPTGELFF. The variable domain in full, completed from reference TRBV11-2 and TRBJ2-2, reads EAGVAQSPRYKIIEKRQSVAFWCNPISGHATLYWYQQILGQGPKLLIQFQNNGVVDDSQLPKDRFSAERLKGVDSTLKIQPAKLEDSAVYLCASSLPTGELFFGEGSRLTVL.

This rearrangement joins TRBV19 to TRBJ2-2, with D possibly being TRBD1 (5 bases). The germline V gene has CDR1 LNHDA and CDR2 SQIVND (reference sequence). Trimming took off 8 bases at V and 5 bases at J, with 12 bases between the two ends. CDR3 size: 13 residues. CDR3 nucleotides: TGTGCCAGTGGAAATCAGGGTACCGGGGAGCTGTTTTTT. Translated, it gives CASGNQGTGELFF.

V is TRBV28 and J is TRBJ1-4; 7 bases fit TRBD1. Per the germline V gene, CDR1 is MDHEN and CDR2 is SYDVKM. Trimming cost V 2 bases and J 7 bases; bases outside gene matches: 13. The CDR3 has 17 residues. The CDR3 is CASSLTDRIAGGEKLFF. In DNA form, the CDR3 reads TGTGCCAGCAGTTTAACGGACCGAATTGCAGGGGGTGAAAAACTGTTTTTT. The variable domain in full, with the rest retrieved from reference TRBV28 and TRBJ1-4, is DVKVTQSSRYLVKRTGEKVFLECVQDMDHENMFWYRQDPGLGLRLIYFSYDVKMKEKGDIPEGYSVSREKKERFSLILESASTNQTSMYLCASSLTDRIAGGEKLFFGSGTQLSVL.